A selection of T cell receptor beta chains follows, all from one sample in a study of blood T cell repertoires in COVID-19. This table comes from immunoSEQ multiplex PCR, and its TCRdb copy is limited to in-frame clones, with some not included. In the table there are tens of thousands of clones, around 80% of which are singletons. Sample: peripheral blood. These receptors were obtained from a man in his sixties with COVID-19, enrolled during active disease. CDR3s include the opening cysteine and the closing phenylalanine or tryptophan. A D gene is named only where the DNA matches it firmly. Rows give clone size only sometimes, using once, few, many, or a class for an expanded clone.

CASSQTGGRDTQYF	TGTGCCAGCAGCCAAACGGGAGGGCGAGATACGCAGTATTTT	TRBV3-1/TRBV3-2	TRBJ2-3	-	TRBD2
CASSSGLNRADTQYF	TGTGCCAGTAGCTCGGGACTTAATAGGGCCGATACGCAGTATTTT	TRBV19	TRBJ2-3	-	-
CASSYPSTGTGNTIYF	TGTGCCAGCAGTTACCCGTCGACAGGGACTGGAAACACCATATATTTT	TRBV6-2/TRBV6-3	TRBJ1-3	-	TRBD1
CASTTVAGLMGGAEAFF	-	TRBV19	TRBJ1-1	few	-
CASSPGLAGGPGSNEQFF	TGTGCCAGCAGCCCCGGGCTAGCGGGAGGGCCTGGTTCGAATGAGCAGTTCTTC	TRBV11-2	TRBJ2-1	-	TRBD2
CASSYRQGTGASPLHF	TGTGCCAGCAGTTATAGACAGGGGACGGGAGCTTCACCCCTCCACTTT	TRBV25-1	TRBJ1-6	-	TRBD1
CASSGDTYYGYTF	TGTGCCAGCAGCGGGGACACATACTATGGCTACACCTTC	TRBV14	TRBJ1-2	-	-
CASSLGGSGGSYNEQFF	TGTGCCAGCAGCTTAGGGGGATCTGGAGGCTCCTACAATGAGCAGTTCTTC	TRBV7-8	TRBJ2-1	-	-
CASSQGGSGEQFF	TGTGCCAGCAGCCAAGGGGGTAGCGGAGAGCAGTTCTTC	TRBV3-1/TRBV3-2	TRBJ2-1	-	-
CATSRDGTGVNTEAFF	TGTGCCACCAGCAGAGATGGGACAGGGGTAAATACTGAAGCTTTCTTT	TRBV15	TRBJ1-1	-	TRBD1
CATKNAGGDEQYF	TGTGCCACCAAAAACGCAGGGGGCGACGAGCAGTACTTC	TRBV5-4	TRBJ2-7	-	TRBD1
CASNPGAKNIQYF	TGTGCCAGCAATCCCGGGGCCAAAAACATTCAGTACTTC	TRBV2	TRBJ2-4	-	-